This TCR beta chain is from a study of shared clonotypes between healthy human individuals. Study summary: Three plates were used per donor for CD4 naive, three for CD4 memory, two for CD8 naive and one for CD8 memory. Whole-study findings and limits: For naive CD4 cells, 4% to 5% of clonotypes were shared across a handful of donors. Clonotypes shared by all four sorted-subset donors had higher generation probabilities than non-shared clonotypes.

Germline values: CDR1 SQVTM, CDR2 ANQGSEA. CDR3 length: 12 residues. V was pared by 4 bases and J by 1 base, with 7 bases between. The assay was immunoSEQ multiplex PCR, and TCRdb's table has in-frame clones only and misses some. The sample has over 1.5 million clones; approximately 98% are singletons. Of note for this clone: Its antigen is undetermined.

This TCR came from a man between 25 and 39 years old in good health. The chain carries TRBV29-1 and TRBJ2-5; D is unresolved. Specimen: naive CD4+ T cells sorted from blood. The sample's subset: CD45RA+ positively selected. The CDR3 here is CSVGPGQETQYF. The CDR3 nucleotides are TGCAGCGTTGGTCCAGGCCAAGAGACCCAGTACTTC.